Listed here are 14 T cell receptor beta chains from one sample, sequenced in a study of tumor and adjacent non-tumor tissue in lung cancer. No cell sorting was done before RNA was extracted from the tissue. A modified ARM-PCR protocol with three rounds of nested PCR amplified TCRbeta. Using its own MiXCR run on the multiplex PCR reads, TCRdb lists one record per CDR3 protein. The sample records roughly 120,000 distinct CDR3 sequences, approximately 80% being singletons. Sequenced: lung tumor tissue. All receptors come from a man aged 70 or older with non-small cell lung cancer.

Remarks on this clonotype: One junction end disagrees with the germline gene, perhaps due to a read error. This sequence joins TRBV7-9 and TRBJ2-2, with a tentative D call TRBD2 (5 bases). The length of the CDR3 is 13 residues. The germline V gene has CDR1 SEHNR and CDR2 FQNEAQ (reference sequence). CDR3 DNA sequence: TGTGCCAACAGCGCCGTCGCGACCGGGGAGCTGTTTTTC. This sequence encodes CANSAVATGELFF.

In regard to this clonotype: A much bigger clone sits one base away, suggesting this may be a read error. This sequence joins TRBV18 and TRBJ1-1; TRBD1 matches at 9 bases. There are 16 residues in the CDR3. Germline CDR1 and CDR2: KGHSH and LQKENI. DNA for the CDR3: TGTGCCTGCTCACCCGGGACAGGGCGGTTTGGTACTGAAGCTTTCTTT. It is translated as CACSPGTGRFGTEAFF. The entire variable domain, with the rest obtained from reference TRBV18 and TRBJ1-1, is as follows: NAGVMQNPRHLVRRRGQEARLRCSPMKGHSHVYWYRQLPEEGLKFMVYLQKENIIDESGMPKERFSAEFPKEGPSILRIQQVVRGDSAAYFCACSPGTGRFGTEAFFGQGTRLTVV.

V usage is TRBV11-2 and J usage is TRBJ1-4; TRBD1 is a possible D gene (5 bases). The length of the CDR3 is 16 residues. Trimming pared 1 base from V and 17 bases from J, leaving 26 bases between. Germline-derived CDR1 and CDR2 are SGHAT and FQNNGV. CDR3 in DNA: TGTGCCAGCAGCTTAGCAAAGGGGATAGGTAATGAAAAACCTTTTTTT. It codes for CASSLAKGIGNEKPFF.

Comment on this clonotype: One junction end disagrees with the germline gene, perhaps due to a read error. The V and J genes are TRBV11-1 and TRBJ2-5; 7 bases fit TRBD2. From germline, CDR1 is SGHAT and CDR2 FQDESV (reference sequence). There are 13 residues in the CDR3. For the CDR3, the DNA is TGTGCCAGCAGCTTAGTGTGGGGGGGATCCCAGTGCTTC. This translates into CASSLVWGGSQCF.

Concerning this clonotype itself: At one end, the junction sequence differs from germline, possibly due to a read error. The J gene is TRBJ2-1, the V gene TRBV29-1; D is perhaps TRBD2 (5 bases). The CDR3 has 12 amino acids. Germline CDR1 SQVTM, CDR2 ANQGSEA. As DNA, the CDR3 is TGTAGCGTCCGACATGAGTACAATGAGCAGTTCTTC. Residues: CSVRHEYNEQFF.

The rearrangement links TRBV11-3 to TRBJ2-1; possibly TRBD2 for D (5 bases). This CDR3 contains 13 residues. Germline CDR1 SGHNT, CDR2 YENEEA. CDR3 loop: CINSPRTYNEQFF. The DNA for the CDR3 is TGTATCAACAGTCCACGGACTTACAATGAGCAGTTCTTC.

Concerning this clonotype itself: At one boundary the junction diverges from the germline segment, which might be a read error. This chain joins TRBV11-3 and TRBJ2-7, with D perhaps matching TRBD1 (6 bases). Germline values: CDR1 SGHNT, CDR2 YENEEA. The CDR3 loop spans 15 amino acids. The CDR3 DNA reads as TGCGCCAGCAGCTTAACAGGGCTTATTTCCAACGAGCAGTACTTC. Amino acid sequence: CASSLTGLISNEQYF.

On this clonotype: This likely comes from a read error, as the CDR3 has no conserved phenylalanine or tryptophan at its end. The V call is TRBV4-1, the J call TRBJ2-1; 10 positions agree with TRBD1. CDR3 length: 17 amino acids. Germline-derived CDR1 and CDR2 are MGHRA and YSYEKL. In DNA form, the CDR3 reads TGCGCCAGCAGCCATTCCTCCGGGACAGGGGTCTACAATGAACAGTTCTTA. This translates into CASSHSSGTGVYNEQFL.

This clonotype is medium-sized in the sample. V and J are TRBV6-5 and TRBJ1-2; D is possibly TRBD1 (5 bases). This CDR3 spans 14 amino acids. V lost 3 bases and J lost 7, with 15 bases in between. Germline V gene sequence: CDR1 MNHEY, CDR2 SVGAGI. CDR3: CASSYFGGLSGYTF. The CDR3 DNA reads as TGTGCCAGCAGTTATTTTGGGGGGTTGAGTGGCTACACCTTC.

The CDR3 DNA is TGCGCCAGCAGTGAGTTGAGGGGACAGTGGCACACTGAAGCTTTCTTT. Protein sequence: CASSELRGQWHTEAFF. The chain joins TRBV10-1 to TRBJ1-1; 7 positions match TRBD1. V gave up 1 base and J gave up 3 bases; unmatched junction bases: 8. CDR1 WNHNN and CDR2 SYGVQD come from the germline V gene (reference sequence). The CDR3 consists of 16 residues.

The rearrangement joins TRBV12-3 or TRBV12-4 to TRBJ2-3; D remains ambiguous. The CDR3 covers 17 residues. V dropped 6 bases and J dropped 3 bases, with 22 bases sitting between them. CDR3 sequence (DNA): TGTGCCAGCAGCCCCGCCCCGATAAGAGCTAGAACAGATACGCAGTATTTT. Protein: CASSPAPIRARTDTQYF.

Comments on this clonotype: A read error may produce the germline difference seen at one junction end. The rearrangement uses TRBV6-5 and TRBJ2-2; no clear D gene. CDR1 and CDR2 from the germline V gene are MNHEY and SVGAGI. This CDR3 is 16 amino acids long. CDR3: CASSVKAKAKTGELFF. The CDR3 DNA reads TGTGCCAGCAGCGTCAAAGCGAAGGCGAAGACCGGGGAGCTGTTTTTT.

Of note for this clonotype: Likely a read error: the CDR3 ends without its conserved phenylalanine or tryptophan. V and J are TRBV4-1 and TRBJ2-2; no reliable D call. Germline V gives CDR1 MGHRA, CDR2 YSYEKL. This CDR3 is 19 amino acids long. CDR3 amino acids: CSSSQVSFWVVSVTGELFL. The CDR3 region has the DNA TGCTCCAGCAGCCAAGTTTCATTTTGGGTGGTATCAGTCACCGGGGAGCTGTTTCTT.

This clonotype has ten or more counts. This chain connects TRBV28 to TRBJ1-1; 11 nucleotides line up with TRBD1. This CDR3 has 15 amino acids. V lost 5 bases, J lost 5 bases, and 7 bases stayed unmatched. Germline V CDR1 and CDR2: MDHEN, SYDVKM. The CDR3 protein is CASSPWGQGGTEAFF. For the CDR3, the DNA is TGTGCCAGCAGTCCATGGGGACAGGGGGGTACTGAAGCTTTCTTT.